The 18 T cell receptor beta chains below come from one sample, sequenced in a study of T cell changes during pregnancy in multiple sclerosis. Profiled with immunoSEQ multiplex PCR; TCRdb holds only in-frame clones, not every one. The sample carries 89,000 or so clones, around 90% recorded once. Sample: PBMCs, taken in the first trimester of pregnancy. These receptors all come from a female donor in good health, serving as a control in a pregnancy study. Some clones in this sample may be carry-over from other donors' samples.

The rearrangement joins TRBV18 to TRBJ2-5; 7 bases line up with TRBD2. The CDR3 consists of 15 residues. Germline-derived CDR1 and CDR2 are KGHSH and LQKENI. The V gene end was trimmed by 8 bases and the J gene end by 2 bases; junction bases not matched to a gene: 11. CDR3 nucleotide sequence: TGTGCCAGCCAGGCCTTGGATAGCGGGCAAGAGACCCAGTACTTC. It codes for CASQALDSGQETQYF.

This chain joins TRBV7-9 and TRBJ1-4; weak D call: TRBD1 (6 bases). This CDR3 spans 14 amino acids. In germline, CDR1 is SEHNR, CDR2 FQNEAQ (reference sequence). Trimming left V 3 bases short and J 8 bases short, with 13 bases between. Here the CDR3 DNA reads TGTGCCAGCAGCTTCGGACAGCGCGGGGAAAAACTGTTTTTT. Translating it yields CASSFGQRGEKLFF. Together with reference TRBV7-9 and TRBJ1-4, the CDR3 gives the full variable domain: DTGVSQNPRHKITKRGQNVTFRCDPISEHNRLYWYRQTLGQGPEFLTYFQNEAQLEKSRLLSDRFSAERPKGSFSTLEIQRTEQGDSAMYLCASSFGQRGEKLFFGSGTQLSVL.

J is TRBJ2-5 and V is TRBV6-5; 11 nucleotides align to TRBD2. Germline-derived CDR1 and CDR2 are MNHEY and SVGAGI. The CDR3 runs 15 residues. Unmatched junction bases numbered 2, after V lost 0 bases and J lost 5 bases. The chain's CDR3 is CASSYSASGGETQYF. For the CDR3, the DNA is TGTGCCAGCAGTTACTCGGCTAGCGGGGGGGAGACCCAGTACTTC.

The chain joins TRBV28 to TRBJ2-7; unclear D gene. V was clipped by 4 bases and J by 4 bases, with 26 bases between them. Germline values: CDR1 MDHEN, CDR2 SYDVKM. This CDR3 is 18 amino acids long. CDR3 in amino acids: CASSSTQILASKIYEQYF. The CDR3 bases are TGTGCCAGCAGTTCAACCCAGATCTTAGCATCCAAAATTTACGAGCAGTACTTC.

This sequence joins TRBV29-1 and TRBJ1-2; D unresolved. Germline CDR1 SQVTM, CDR2 ANQGSEA. There are 13 residues in the CDR3. Between the trimmed V and J ends, which lost 5 bases and 3 bases, there was a span of 13 bases. CDR3 region: CSVLSRLDYGYTF. In DNA, the CDR3 is TGCAGCGTTCTAAGCCGCCTAGACTATGGCTACACCTTC.

The V and J genes are TRBV19 and TRBJ2-2, with D possibly being TRBD1 (6 bases). CDR1 is LNHDA and CDR2 is SQIVND in the germline V gene (reference sequence). The V gene lost 7 bases and the J gene lost 6 bases, with 18 bases spanning the gap. This CDR3 contains 15 residues. The DNA for the CDR3 is TGTGCCAGTACCCTCAGGGGTGTGAGCGCCGGGGAGCTGTTTTTT. This sequence encodes CASTLRGVSAGELFF.

The V gene is TRBV28, the J gene TRBJ2-4; 9 bases fit TRBD1. The V gene's germline CDR1 is MDHEN and CDR2 SYDVKM. V trimming: 4 bases; J trimming: 4 bases; junction bases outside the gene matches: 8. The CDR3 is 16 residues long. The CDR3 loop is CASSSRPGTGKNIQYF. The CDR3 DNA sequence: TGTGCCAGCAGTTCAAGACCTGGGACAGGGAAAAACATTCAGTACTTC.

This clone was detected only a few times. The chain recombines TRBV7-9 with TRBJ1-1, with D unclear. CDR3 length equals 10 residues. Germline V lookup: CDR1 SEHNR, CDR2 FQNEAQ (reference sequence). Trimming pared 10 bases from V and 7 bases from J, leaving 10 bases between. The CDR3 region is CATKRHEAFF. The CDR3 DNA follows: TGTGCCACTAAGAGACATGAAGCTTTCTTT.

This sequence joins TRBV5-1 and TRBJ1-6; D is undetermined. This CDR3 is built from 13 residues. Trimming pared 0 bases from V and 8 bases from J, leaving 6 bases between. CDR1 SGHRS and CDR2 YFSETQ come from the germline V gene. The CDR3 is CASSLDEYSPLHF. CDR3 DNA sequence: TGCGCCAGCAGCTTGGATGAGTATTCACCCCTCCACTTT. The whole variable domain, remainder taken from reference TRBV5-1 and TRBJ1-6, is KAGVTQTPRYLIKTRGQQVTLSCSPISGHRSVSWYQQTPGQGLQFLFEYFSETQRNKGNFPGRFSGRQFSNSRSEMNVSTLELGDSALYLCASSLDEYSPLHFGNGTRLTVT.

The rearrangement links TRBV6-5 to TRBJ2-1; D is unresolved. The CDR3 totals 15 residues. With 3 bases removed from V and 0 bases from J, the gap between germline ends came to 9 bases. The germline V gene encodes CDR1 MNHEY and CDR2 SVGAGI. The CDR3 is CASSYRRSSYNEQFF. CDR3 bases: TGTGCCAGCAGTTATAGACGGAGCTCCTACAATGAGCAGTTCTTC.

V is TRBV19 and J is TRBJ2-1, with 13 bases matching TRBD2. V dropped 6 bases and J dropped 4; count of bases not matched to a gene: 3. Germline V CDR1 and CDR2: LNHDA, SQIVND (reference sequence). This CDR3 comprises 15 residues. The CDR3 region has the DNA TGTGCCAGTAGCTTGGGACTAGCGGGGTACAATGAGCAGTTCTTC. Translating it yields CASSLGLAGYNEQFF.

J is TRBJ1-2 and V is TRBV6-5; maybe TRBD1 (6 bases). V was clipped by 2 bases and J by 6 bases, with 10 bases between them. The CDR3 consists of 13 residues. Germline V gene lookup returns CDR1 MNHEY and CDR2 SVGAGI. CDR3 in amino acids: CASSYGTGNGYTF. The CDR3 DNA follows: TGTGCCAGCAGTTACGGCACAGGGAATGGCTACACCTTC.

This chain links TRBV5-1 with TRBJ2-1, with D possibly being TRBD1 (6 bases). This CDR3 region has 15 residues. Looked up from germline, CDR1 is SGHRS and CDR2 is YFSETQ. Trimming stripped 4 bases from V and 0 bases from J, with 11 bases between. The CDR3 nucleotides are TGCGCCAGCAGCACCGGGACACCCTCCTACAATGAGCAGTTCTTC. This sequence encodes CASSTGTPSYNEQFF.

V and J are TRBV7-9 and TRBJ2-1, with 11 positions matching TRBD2. Germline CDR1 is SEHNR and CDR2 is FQNEAQ (reference sequence). V was pared by 2 bases and J by 9 bases, with 0 bases of the junction left unmatched. The CDR3 loop spans 13 amino acids. The CDR3 nucleotides are TGTGCCAGCAGCTTACTAGCGGGGGGTGAGCAGTTCTTC. It specifies CASSLLAGGEQFF.

The genes are TRBV7-6 and TRBJ1-6, with a weak D call TRBD1 (6 bases). CDR3 length: 15 amino acids. The germline CDR1 and CDR2 sequences are SGHVS and FNYEAQ. The germline V and J ends were trimmed by 5 bases and 5 bases, with 13 bases remaining between them. The CDR3 sequence is CASSRDWTDNSPLHF. Here the CDR3 DNA reads TGTGCCAGCAGCCGCGACTGGACAGATAATTCACCCCTCCACTTT.

CDR3 amino acids: CASSFSTTDTQYF. The CDR3 DNA reads as TGTGCCAGCAGCTTTAGTACCACAGATACGCAGTATTTT. This rearrangement joins TRBV7-3 to TRBJ2-3; D is ambiguous. This CDR3 spans 13 amino acids. The V gene lost 3 bases and the J gene lost 2 bases, with 6 bases spanning the gap. Germline V gene sequence: CDR1 SGHTA, CDR2 FQGTGA. The full variable domain, in which reference TRBV7-3 and TRBJ2-3 provide the parts outside the CDR3, is GAGVSQTPSNKVTEKGKYVELRCDPISGHTALYWYRQSLGQGPEFLIYFQGTGAADDSGLPNDRFFAVRPEGSVSTLKIQRTERGDSAVYLCASSFSTTDTQYFGPGTRLTVL.

This clone has just a few counts. CDR3 region: CASSLSTKPGGTEAFF. The CDR3 DNA is TGTGCCAGCAGTTTATCGACCAAACCGGGAGGGACTGAAGCTTTCTTT. The chain joins TRBV28 to TRBJ1-1, with D hard to call. Trimming cost V 1 base and J 5 bases, with 17 bases left between them. Per germline, CDR1 MDHEN and CDR2 SYDVKM. This CDR3 has 16 residues.

V is TRBV2 and J is TRBJ1-6; tentative D call: TRBD1 (5 bases). Germline V gene data show CDR1 as SNHLY and CDR2 as FYNNEI. The CDR3 spans 16 residues. V was shortened by 1 base and J by 0 bases, with 7 bases between the two germline ends. In DNA, the CDR3 is TGTGCCAGCAGTGAAGAGGACACCTCCTATAATTCACCCCTCCACTTT. Its translation is CASSEEDTSYNSPLHF. Full variable domain (missing parts from reference TRBV2 and TRBJ1-6): EPEVTQTPSHQVTQMGQEVILRCVPISNHLYFYWYRQILGQKVEFLVSFYNNEISEKSEIFDDQFSVERPDGSNFTLKIRSTKLEDSAMYFCASSEEDTSYNSPLHFGNGTRLTVT.